The source of this TCR beta chain is a study of cytomegalovirus exposure and HLA in healthy donors. Amplification used 60 Vbeta primers and 13 Jbeta primers. Some clones are missing from TCRdb's copy, which holds only in-frame ones; the method was immunoSEQ multiplex PCR. The sample has 150,000 to 200,000 clones, over 70% seen once; the top ten hold about 2%. Germline CDR1 is SQVTM and CDR2 is ANQGSEA. The CDR3 runs 13 residues. J lost 9 bases, V lost 6 bases, and 5 bases had no gene match. The material sequenced was PBMCs. The chain has TRBV29-1 and TRBJ2-1; 13 bases match TRBD2. The sequence was obtained from a woman between 25 and 40 years old in good health and CMV-seronegative. The CDR3 DNA reads as TGCAGCGTCGCAGGACTAGCGGGAGTTGAGCAGTTCTTC. Translated: CSVAGLAGVEQFF.